The sequence of this TCR beta chain was determined in a study of T cell responses to AZD1222 COVID-19 vaccine. Notes on the study in general: There were repertoire samples only from the period after the peak T cell response. Donors were largely white British and mainly female; clonal diversity was possibly underestimated.

Worth noting for this clone: What it recognizes is unknown.

Here immunoSEQ multiplex PCR was the method, and the copy in TCRdb shows in-frame clones only, minus some. The profile covers about 120,000 clones, with roughly 88% appearing a single time and about 17% taken by the ten largest. The CDR3 extends over 17 amino acids. The V gene lost 2 bases and the J gene lost 5 bases, with 19 bases spanning the gap. CDR1 is SGHVS, CDR2 FNYEAQ, per germline. The source material was peripheral blood, sampled on day 0 of MenACWY control vaccination. The chain carries TRBV7-6 and TRBJ2-1; maybe TRBD2 (6 bases). This TCR was recovered from an adult in good health. In DNA, the CDR3 is TGTGCCAGCAGCTTATGGGGGAGCCGGGAGTTCGACAATGAGCAGTTCTTC. Translating it yields CASSLWGSREFDNEQFF.